A selection of T cell receptor beta chains follows, all from one sample in a study of shared clonotypes between healthy human individuals. Sequenced by immunoSEQ multiplex PCR; TCRdb stores in-frame clones only, minus some. The data contain about 2.1 million clones, 90% to 95% of them singletons. The sample comprised naive CD8+ T cells from PBMCs. These receptors were collected from a man aged 18-30 years in good health. Some clones in this sample may be carry-over from other donors' samples. CDR3s include the opening cysteine and the closing phenylalanine or tryptophan. The order of the fields is V gene, D gene, CDR3 protein. A D gene is named only where the DNA matches it firmly.

>TRBV7-7|TRBD2
CASSPLAGGGTDTQYF
>TRBV7-2|TRBD2
CASSPLAVLRRGGTDTQYF
>TRBV5-1|TRBD1
CASRDGTVDEQYF
>TRBV9|TRBD1
CASSGGTGFEKLFF
>TRBV4-1|TRBD2
CASSQDGLAGPYEQYF
>TRBV27|TRBD1
CASSYQGVSYNEQFF
>TRBV29-1|.
CSVLVGWAEAFF
>TRBV7-3|TRBD1
CASSLPGQSNQPQHF
>TRBV7-9|TRBD1
CASSLGVTGGGYTF
>TRBV27|.
CASSSPARSHYGYTF
>TRBV7-6|.
CASSPYNTGELFF
>TRBV19|TRBD1
CASSPRQGFNEQYF
>TRBV13|.
CASSLGSQETQYF
>TRBV6-5|TRBD2
CASSPGRAQETQYF
>TRBV2|.
CAIPGPSSYEQYF
>TRBV28|TRBD1
CASSLNRGIREQYF
>TRBV7-2|.
CASSFRGPRGYTF